These T cell receptor beta chains were read from a single sample in a study of a mutant IDH1 vaccine in newly diagnosed glioma. Sequencing was performed with immunoSEQ multiplex PCR; in TCRdb, only in-frame clones are kept and a portion is missing. The sample includes some 87,000 clones, roughly four fifths seen only once; the top ten take roughly 5.2%. These TCRs are of unknown antigen specificity. This material consisted of PBMCs, taken from a glioma patient whose treatment included an IDH1 peptide vaccine. Every receptor here comes from a middle-aged man with glioma. Each CDR3 is given with its conserved first and last residue. D genes are given only for firm matches. Clone size is shown for a subset of rows, as once, few, many or a class of expanded clone.

clone_size	v_call	d_call	j_call	cdr3_nt	cdr3_aa
NA	TRBV28	TRBD2	TRBJ2-3	TGTGCCAGCAGTTTACCAACTAGCGGGAGACTCACAGATACGCAGTATTTT	CASSLPTSGRLTDTQYF
NA	TRBV7-8	TRBD1	TRBJ2-7	TGTGCCAGCAGACCCGGGACAGCGACCTACGAGCAGTACTTC	CASRPGTATYEQYF
NA	TRBV7-6	TRBD1	TRBJ2-7	TGTGCCAGCACCTTGACAGGGGGCCACTACGAGCAGTACTTC	CASTLTGGHYEQYF
few	TRBV6-1	TRBD1	TRBJ1-2	TGTGCCAGCATGCAGGGGGCGACTGCGGATGGCTACACCTTC	CASMQGATADGYTF
NA	TRBV5-1	NA	TRBJ1-6	TGCGCCAGCAGCTTCCAGGGAGCCTATAATTCACCCCTCCACTTT	CASSFQGAYNSPLHF
NA	TRBV29-1	TRBD1	TRBJ1-2	TGCAGCGTTGAGGAACAGGGGCCCCCGATGGGAAACTATGGCTACACCTTC	CSVEEQGPPMGNYGYTF
NA	TRBV7-2	TRBD2	TRBJ2-7	TGTGCCAGCAGCTTAGAAGCGGGGAGGGGTCCCCTACAGTACTTC	CASSLEAGRGPLQYF
NA	TRBV7-2	TRBD1	TRBJ2-7	TGTGCCAGCAGTACGACAGGGGGCGCATACGAGCAGTACTTC	CASSTTGGAYEQYF
few	TRBV10-3	NA	TRBJ1-1	TGTGCCGCCAGTACCGGGACATTCACATCGGGCTCTGAAGCTTTCTTT	CAASTGTFTSGSEAFF
NA	TRBV27	NA	TRBJ1-1	TGTGCCAGCAGTTTAAGTGGCTTCATGTTTTACACTGAAGCTTTCTTT	CASSLSGFMFYTEAFF
NA	TRBV6-1	NA	TRBJ2-1	TGTGCCAGCAGTGCCCGGGAAGGCACCTACAATGAGCAGTTCTTC	CASSAREGTYNEQFF
NA	TRBV4-1	NA	TRBJ1-4	TGCGCCAGCAGCCAAGGCCCTTTGGGGGCAACTAATGAAAAACTGTTTTTT	CASSQGPLGATNEKLFF